This TCR beta chain was observed in a study of control samples from healthy donors and cancer patients. Clones were sequenced by immunoSEQ multiplex PCR, and TCRdb holds only the in-frame ones, with some missing. The sample shows around 27,000 clones, 65% to 90% of them seen only once. With 1 base removed from V and 3 bases from J, the gap between germline ends came to 17 bases. The V gene's germline CDR1 is SGHDT and CDR2 YYEEEE. CDR3 length equals 17 residues. This receptor was obtained from a woman aged 55 to 70 with head and neck cancer. Sequencing was done on a sample of PBMCs. The chain recombines TRBV5-6 with TRBJ2-1; D call uncertain. For the CDR3, the DNA is TGTGCCAGCAGCTTGACGAGGCTAGGTGGGAACTACAATGAGCAGTTCTTC. This sequence encodes CASSLTRLGGNYNEQFF.